This TCR beta chain was sequenced in a study of T cells after yellow fever vaccination. The overall study: SMART-Seq v4 Ultra Low Input served to prepare low-cell-number fractions.

A word on this clonotype: Antigen: not known.

Losses at the gene ends were 3 bases for V and 3 bases for J; bases not matched to a gene: 2. This CDR3 has 13 amino acids. The V gene's germline CDR1 is DFQATT and CDR2 SNEGSKA (reference sequence). Study-level findings and limits: Among primary-vaccination clones, most reappeared after the booster, at 95% to 96% for CD4 and about 90% for CD8.

MiXCR, applied by TCRdb to the 5' RACE reads, yields one record per CDR3 protein. The repertoire consists of just over 300,000 distinct CDR3 sequences, with roughly 3.5% occurring once and the leading ten covering around 24%. This specimen consisted of PBMCs, obtained on the day of the yellow fever booster vaccination. This clonotype was obtained from a man in his late teens or twenties who received the YFV17D yellow fever vaccine. The chain uses TRBV20-1 and TRBJ1-2; TRBD1 matches at 9 bases. CDR3 residues: CSARWDRDYGYTF. The CDR3 DNA reads as TGCAGTGCTAGGTGGGACAGGGACTATGGCTACACCTTC.